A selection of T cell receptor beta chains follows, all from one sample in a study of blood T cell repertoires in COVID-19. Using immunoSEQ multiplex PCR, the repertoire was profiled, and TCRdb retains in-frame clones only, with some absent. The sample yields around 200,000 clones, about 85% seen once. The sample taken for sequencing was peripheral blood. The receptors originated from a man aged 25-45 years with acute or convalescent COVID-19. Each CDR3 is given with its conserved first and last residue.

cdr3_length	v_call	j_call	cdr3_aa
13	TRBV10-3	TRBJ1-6	CAIREGTESPLHF
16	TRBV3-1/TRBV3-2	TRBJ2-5	CASSQELAGDQETQYF
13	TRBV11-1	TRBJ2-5	CASSRDREETQYF
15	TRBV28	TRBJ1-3	CASSPWSTSGNTIYF
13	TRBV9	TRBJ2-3	CASSAAVTDTQYF
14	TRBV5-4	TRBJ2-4	CASSLSGGADLQYF
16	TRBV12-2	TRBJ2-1	CASRSTSGPPDNEQFF
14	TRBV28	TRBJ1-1	CASSFTGRNTEAFF
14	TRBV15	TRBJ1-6	CATSSGLSDSPLHF
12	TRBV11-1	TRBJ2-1	CASSSDRDEQFF
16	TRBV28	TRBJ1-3	CASTKGGSTSGNTIYF
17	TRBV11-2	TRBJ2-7	CASSRLIRQGATYEQYF
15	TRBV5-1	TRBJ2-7	CASSLVAGTGNEQYF
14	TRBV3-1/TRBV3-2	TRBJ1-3	CASSLQGSGNTIYF
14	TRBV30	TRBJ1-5	CAWSGWPNNQPQHF
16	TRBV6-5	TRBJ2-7	CASSYRPGQGTYEQYF
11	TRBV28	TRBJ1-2	CASSYVSGYTF
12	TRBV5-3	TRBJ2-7	CATQGRSNEQYF